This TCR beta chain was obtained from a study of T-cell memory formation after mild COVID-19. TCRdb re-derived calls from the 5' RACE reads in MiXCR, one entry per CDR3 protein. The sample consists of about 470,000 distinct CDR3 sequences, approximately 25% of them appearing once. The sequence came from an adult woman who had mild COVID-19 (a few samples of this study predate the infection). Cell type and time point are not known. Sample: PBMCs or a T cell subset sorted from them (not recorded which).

Here the CDR3 DNA reads TGCAGTGCTAGGGCAGGGGGCGCATACACCGGGGAGCTGTTTTTT. It is translated as CSARAGGAYTGELFF. The chain joins TRBV20-1 to TRBJ2-2, with 8 bases identical to TRBD1. V was clipped by 3 bases and J by 3 bases; unmatched bases: 6. Looked up from germline, CDR1 is DFQATT and CDR2 is SNEGSKA (reference sequence). The CDR3 has 15 residues.